A single sample gave rise to the 25 T cell receptor beta chains below, sequenced in a study of cytomegalovirus exposure and HLA in healthy donors. In the PCR, 60 Vbeta and 13 Jbeta primers were used. Data came from immunoSEQ multiplex PCR; TCRdb stores just in-frame clones and leaves some out. The data contain 93,000 or so clones, around 80% of them singletons. Sequencing was done on a sample of PBMCs. These receptors all stem from a young woman in good health and CMV-seropositive.

The chain couples TRBV7-9 to TRBJ2-7; D possibly corresponds to TRBD2 (5 bases). The CDR3 has 15 amino acids. CDR1 and CDR2 (germline): SEHNR, FQNEAQ (reference sequence). Trimming removed 5 bases from V and 0 bases from J, with 14 bases in between. The chain's CDR3 is CASSPPLGLSYEQYF. DNA for the CDR3: TGTGCCAGCAGCCCTCCCCTCGGACTCTCCTACGAGCAGTACTTC.

The V and J genes are TRBV5-1 and TRBJ2-3, with TRBD2 identical over 8 bases. The CDR3 consists of 16 residues. Germline loops: CDR1 SGHRS, CDR2 YFSETQ. The junction had 8 bases not matched to a gene; V was cut back by 4 bases and J by 1 base. The CDR3: CASSPPVLAGTDTQYF. The CDR3 DNA is TGCGCCAGCAGCCCCCCAGTACTAGCGGGCACAGATACGCAGTATTTT.

This clone was counted a few times. The chain joins TRBV5-4 to TRBJ1-2, with D maybe TRBD1 (5 bases). Germline V gives CDR1 SGHNT, CDR2 YYREEE (reference sequence). CDR3 length: 13 residues. The V and J ends lost 0 bases and 6 bases respectively, with 9 bases between them. CDR3 in amino acids: CASSLVAGDGYTF. The DNA for the CDR3 is TGTGCCAGCAGCTTGGTGGCGGGGGATGGCTACACCTTC.

In DNA form, the CDR3 reads TGCGCCAGCAGCACCCGGCCATCCCCGGGTGAAGCTTTCTTT. It is translated as CASSTRPSPGEAFF. The chain employs TRBV5-1 and TRBJ1-1; no reliable D call. V shed 4 bases and J shed 7 bases, with 17 bases lying between them. The V gene's germline CDR1 is SGHRS and CDR2 YFSETQ. The CDR3 is made up of 14 amino acids. The full variable domain, its missing parts supplied by reference TRBV5-1 and TRBJ1-1, is KAGVTQTPRYLIKTRGQQVTLSCSPISGHRSVSWYQQTPGQGLQFLFEYFSETQRNKGNFPGRFSGRQFSNSRSEMNVSTLELGDSALYLCASSTRPSPGEAFFGQGTRLTVV.

The V call is TRBV27, the J call TRBJ2-7; D possibly corresponds to TRBD1 (5 bases). CDR3 length: 13 residues. V was shortened by 3 bases and J by 2 bases, with 8 bases between the two germline ends. Germline values: CDR1 MNHEY, CDR2 SMNVEV (reference sequence). The CDR3 DNA reads as TGTGCCAGCAGTTTGCAGGGCCCCTACGAGCAGTACTTC. Translated: CASSLQGPYEQYF.

The chain couples TRBV30 to TRBJ2-3; no clear D gene. Between the trimmed V and J ends, which lost 2 bases and 8 bases, there was a span of 8 bases. The CDR3 runs 11 residues. Per the germline V gene, CDR1 is GTSNPN and CDR2 is SVGIG (reference sequence). The CDR3 region is CAWSLSVTQYF. The CDR3 coding sequence is TGTGCCTGGAGTTTGTCAGTTACGCAGTATTTT.

The rearrangement uses TRBV6-5 and TRBJ1-1, with 8 bases identical to TRBD1. The V segment lost 10 bases and the J segment 6 bases; nucleotides outside the gene matches: 10. From germline, CDR1 is MNHEY and CDR2 SVGAGI. This CDR3 has 13 residues. The CDR3 reads CATTGVSAAEAFF. The CDR3 DNA sequence: TGTGCCACGACAGGGGTATCGGCTGCTGAAGCTTTCTTT.

This clone was seen more than once but under ten times. The V gene is TRBV18, the J gene TRBJ2-7, with 8 positions matching TRBD1. This CDR3 spans 18 amino acids. Losses at the gene ends were 5 bases for V and 4 bases for J; bases not matched to a gene: 19. CDR1 and CDR2 (germline): KGHSH, LQKENI. The CDR3 spells CASSSAGGVDGDGYEQYF. CDR3 DNA sequence: TGTGCCAGCTCATCGGCAGGGGGCGTAGATGGGGATGGTTACGAGCAGTACTTC.

In regard to this clone: At one of its ends the junction is not consistent with the germline gene, which may arise from a read error. V gene TRBV7-7 combines with J gene TRBJ2-3; 10 positions match TRBD2. Germline values: CDR1 SSHAT, CDR2 FNYEAQ (reference sequence). The CDR3 has 15 residues. CDR3 protein: CASSQTSGSTDTQYF. The CDR3 coding sequence is TGTGCTAGCAGCCAGACTAGCGGGAGCACAGATACGCAGTATTTT. Using reference TRBV7-7 and TRBJ2-3 for the parts outside the CDR3, the full variable domain is GAGVSQSPRYKVTKRGQDVTLRCDPISSHATLYWYQQALGQGPEFLTYFNYEAQPDKSGLPSDRFSAERPEGSISTLTIQRTEQRDSAMYRCASSQTSGSTDTQYFGPGTRLTVL.

The chain links TRBV13 to TRBJ2-1, with 10 positions matching TRBD2. Germline-derived CDR1 and CDR2 are PRHDT and FYEKMQ (reference sequence). Germline trimming cut 4 bases from V and 7 bases from J; bases unmatched to any gene: 4. The CDR3 runs to 14 residues. This chain's CDR3 is CASSSAGGSNEQFF. For the CDR3, the DNA is TGTGCCAGCAGCTCAGCGGGGGGGAGTAATGAGCAGTTCTTC.

V and J are TRBV7-6 and TRBJ2-5, with 14 bases lining up with TRBD2. Trimming at V came to 5 bases and at J to 5 bases, leaving 4 bases not matched to a gene. The V gene's germline CDR1 is SGHVS and CDR2 FNYEAQ. The CDR3 has 15 amino acids. As DNA, the CDR3 is TGTGCCAGCAGCAGGGGACTAGCGGGGGCGGAGACCCAGTACTTC. As protein: CASSRGLAGAETQYF.

The V and J genes are TRBV9 and TRBJ2-2; tentative D call: TRBD1 (5 bases). Germline V gene lookup returns CDR1 SGDLS and CDR2 YYNGEE. V was cut by 0 bases and J by 0 bases, with 12 bases left in between. This CDR3 has 17 residues. DNA for the CDR3: TGTGCCAGCAGCGTAGCCCTCACAGGATCGAACACCGGGGAGCTGTTTTTT. Translation: CASSVALTGSNTGELFF.

A few counts support this clone. The J gene is TRBJ1-3, the V gene TRBV2; no firm D call. V dropped 7 bases and J dropped 3 bases, with 13 bases sitting between them. Germline lookup yields CDR1 SNHLY and CDR2 FYNNEI. The CDR3 spans 14 residues. The CDR3 bases are TGTGCCAGCAACGGACGGGAAATTGGAAACACCATATATTTT. This translates into CASNGREIGNTIYF.

In regard to this clone: One junction end does not reproduce the germline sequence, and a read error may be involved. The sample contains more than one DNA sequence encoding this CDR3. V and J are TRBV7-9 and TRBJ1-4, with a tentative D call TRBD1 (5 bases). The length of the CDR3 is 16 residues. The germline gives CDR1 SEHNR, CDR2 FQNEAQ (reference sequence). CDR3: CASSLGVWGEHEKLFF. In DNA, the CDR3 is TGCGCCAGCAGCTTAGGAGTGTGGGGGGAACATGAAAAACTGTTTTTT. The whole variable domain, filled in from reference TRBV7-9 and TRBJ1-4, reads DTGVSQNPRHKITKRGQNVTFRCDPISEHNRLYWYRQTLGQGPEFLTYFQNEAQLEKSRLLSDRFSAERPKGSFSTLEIQRTEQGDSAMYLCASSLGVWGEHEKLFFGSGTQLSVL.

The rearrangement links TRBV25-1 to TRBJ2-7, with 7 positions matching TRBD1. From germline, CDR1 is MGHDK and CDR2 SYGVNS. Losses at the gene ends were 6 bases for V and 6 bases for J; bases not matched to a gene: 11. CDR3 length: 14 residues. The CDR3 protein is CASRKAGGYGEQYF. The CDR3 nucleotides read TGTGCCAGCAGGAAGGCAGGGGGTTACGGCGAGCAGTACTTC.

The rearrangement uses TRBV13 and TRBJ2-1; D is perhaps TRBD2 (6 bases). Between the trimmed V and J ends, which lost 2 bases and 3 bases, there was a span of 11 bases. Germline lookup yields CDR1 PRHDT and CDR2 FYEKMQ (reference sequence). The CDR3 loop spans 15 amino acids. This CDR3 is CASSLILARYNEQFF. CDR3 DNA sequence: TGTGCCAGCAGCTTAATACTAGCTCGCTACAATGAGCAGTTCTTC.

This clone was counted once. CDR3 in amino acids: CAWSVMAGVWGEQFF. The CDR3, as DNA: TGTGCCTGGAGTGTAATGGCGGGAGTTTGGGGTGAGCAGTTCTTC. The chain links TRBV30 to TRBJ2-1; 7 bases match TRBD2. The V segment lost 0 bases and the J segment 9 bases; nucleotides outside the gene matches: 11. This CDR3 is 15 amino acids long. Looked up from germline, CDR1 is GTSNPN and CDR2 is SVGIG (reference sequence).

The rearrangement links TRBV7-9 to TRBJ2-3; 7 bases map to TRBD2. Germline loops: CDR1 SEHNR, CDR2 FQNEAQ (reference sequence). With V trimmed by 0 bases and J by 6 bases, 6 bases remained unmatched. CDR3 length equals 15 residues. The CDR3 DNA reads as TGTGCCAGCAGCTTAGCGCTACGGGGGGAGGATACGCAGTATTTT. Its translation is CASSLALRGEDTQYF.

The chain uses TRBV5-6 and TRBJ2-7; 15 bases line up with TRBD2. Losses at the gene ends were 4 bases for V and 0 bases for J; bases not matched to a gene: 5. From germline, CDR1 is SGHDT and CDR2 YYEEEE. The CDR3 has 17 amino acids. The CDR3, as DNA: TGTGCCAGCAGCCAGGGACTAGCGGGGGGAGCCTCCTACGAGCAGTACTTC. Its protein is CASSQGLAGGASYEQYF.

The chain is built from TRBV19 and TRBJ1-1; 8 bases line up with TRBD1. CDR3 length: 12 residues. J gave up 5 bases and V 9 bases, and 5 bases lay outside the gene matches. Per the germline V gene, CDR1 is LNHDA and CDR2 is SQIVND (reference sequence). The CDR3 here is CASRGRLTEAFF. In nucleotides, the CDR3 is TGTGCCAGCAGGGGGCGGTTAACTGAAGCTTTCTTT.

This clone was detected only a few times. The V gene is TRBV5-1, the J gene TRBJ1-6; 10 bases are a match to TRBD1. V gave up 0 bases and J gave up 7 bases; unmatched junction bases: 4. CDR1 and CDR2 (germline): SGHRS, YFSETQ. This CDR3 is 16 amino acids long. This chain's CDR3 is CASSLEGQGWNSPLHF. The CDR3 region has the DNA TGCGCCAGCAGCTTGGAGGGACAGGGGTGGAATTCACCCCTCCACTTT.

The gene calls are TRBV27 and TRBJ2-7; 9 positions match TRBD1. CDR1 is MNHEY, CDR2 SMNVEV, per germline (reference sequence). The CDR3 sequence is 12 residues long. The junction had 1 base not matched to a gene; V was cut back by 6 bases and J by 4 bases. The chain's CDR3 is CASRQGAYEQYF. The CDR3 bases are TGTGCCAGCAGACAGGGGGCATACGAGCAGTACTTC.

The V and J genes are TRBV27 and TRBJ2-2, with D perhaps matching TRBD1 (6 bases). The CDR3 has 13 amino acids. V lost 4 bases and J 5 bases, leaving 8 bases between the germline ends. Per the germline V gene, CDR1 is MNHEY and CDR2 is SMNVEV (reference sequence). The CDR3 spells CASSSTGTGELFF. For the CDR3, the DNA is TGTGCCAGCAGTTCTACAGGGACCGGGGAGCTGTTTTTT.

The genes are TRBV4-1 and TRBJ2-7; 10 bases agree with TRBD1. CDR1 is MGHRA, CDR2 YSYEKL, per germline. V shed 4 bases and J 2 bases; nucleotides not matched to a gene: 2. CDR3 size: 14 residues. CDR3 bases: TGCGCCAGCAGCCCCGGGACAGGGGCCTACGAGCAGTACTTC. It specifies CASSPGTGAYEQYF.

The chain carries TRBV13 and TRBJ1-6, with TRBD1 matching over 9 bases. Germline V gene sequence: CDR1 PRHDT, CDR2 FYEKMQ (reference sequence). Trimming cost V 2 bases and J 10 bases; bases outside gene matches: 6. The CDR3 covers 15 residues. For the CDR3, the DNA is TGTGCCAGCAGCTTAAAAGACAGGGGGGACTCACCCCTCCACTTT. It is translated as CASSLKDRGDSPLHF. Combining the CDR3 with reference TRBV13 and TRBJ1-6 gives the whole variable domain AAGVIQSPRHLIKEKRETATLKCYPIPRHDTVYWYQQGPGQDPQFLISFYEKMQSDKGSIPDRFSAQQFSDYHSELNMSSLELGDSALYFCASSLKDRGDSPLHFGNGTRLTVT.